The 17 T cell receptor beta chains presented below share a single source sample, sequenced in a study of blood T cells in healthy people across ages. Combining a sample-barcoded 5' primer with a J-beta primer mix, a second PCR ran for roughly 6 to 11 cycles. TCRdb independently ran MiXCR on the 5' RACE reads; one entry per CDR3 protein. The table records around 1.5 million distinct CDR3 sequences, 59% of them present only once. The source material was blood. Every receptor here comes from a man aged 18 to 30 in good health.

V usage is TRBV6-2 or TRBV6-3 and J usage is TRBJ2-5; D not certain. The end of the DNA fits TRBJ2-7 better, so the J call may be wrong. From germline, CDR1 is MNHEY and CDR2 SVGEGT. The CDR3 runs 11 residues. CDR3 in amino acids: CASGMVVEQYF. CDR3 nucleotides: TGTGCCAGCGGGATGGTGGTCGAGCAGTACTTC.

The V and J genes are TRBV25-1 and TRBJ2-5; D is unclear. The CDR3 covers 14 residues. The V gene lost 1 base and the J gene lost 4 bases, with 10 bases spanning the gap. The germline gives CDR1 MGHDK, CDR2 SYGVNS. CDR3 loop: CASSELAGGETQYF. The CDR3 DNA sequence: TGTGCCAGCAGTGAATTGGCAGGCGGAGAGACCCAGTACTTC.

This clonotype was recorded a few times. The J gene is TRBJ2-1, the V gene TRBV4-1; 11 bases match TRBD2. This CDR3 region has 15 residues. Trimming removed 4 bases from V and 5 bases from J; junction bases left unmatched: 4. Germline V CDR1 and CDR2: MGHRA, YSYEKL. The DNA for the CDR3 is TGCGCCAGCAGCCCCCTAGCGGGGGGCAACAATGAGCAGTTCTTC. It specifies CASSPLAGGNNEQFF.

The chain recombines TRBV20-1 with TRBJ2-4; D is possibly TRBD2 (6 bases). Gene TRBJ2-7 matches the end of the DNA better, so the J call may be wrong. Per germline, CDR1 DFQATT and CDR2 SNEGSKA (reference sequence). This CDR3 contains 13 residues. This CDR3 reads CSAGGGVFYEQYF. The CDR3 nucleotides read TGCAGTGCAGGCGGAGGGGTCTTTTACGAGCAGTACTTC.

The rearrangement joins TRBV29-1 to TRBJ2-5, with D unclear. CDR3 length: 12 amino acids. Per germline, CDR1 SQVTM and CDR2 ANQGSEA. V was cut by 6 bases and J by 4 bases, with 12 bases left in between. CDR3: CSVTQVGETQYF. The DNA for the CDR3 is TGCAGCGTAACTCAGGTCGGAGAGACCCAGTACTTC.

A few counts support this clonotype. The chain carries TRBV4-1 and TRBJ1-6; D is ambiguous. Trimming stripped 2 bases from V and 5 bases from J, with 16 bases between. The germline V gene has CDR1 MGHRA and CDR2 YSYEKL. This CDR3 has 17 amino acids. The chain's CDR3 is CASSQSSGIVNNSPLHF. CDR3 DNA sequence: TGCGCCAGCAGCCAATCGAGCGGGATTGTGAATAATTCACCCCTCCACTTT.

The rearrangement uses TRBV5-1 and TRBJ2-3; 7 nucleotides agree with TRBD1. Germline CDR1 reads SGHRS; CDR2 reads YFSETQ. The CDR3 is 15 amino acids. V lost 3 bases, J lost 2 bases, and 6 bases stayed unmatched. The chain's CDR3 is CASSWGGQDTDTQYF. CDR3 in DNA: TGCGCCAGCAGCTGGGGCGGACAGGACACAGATACGCAGTATTTT.

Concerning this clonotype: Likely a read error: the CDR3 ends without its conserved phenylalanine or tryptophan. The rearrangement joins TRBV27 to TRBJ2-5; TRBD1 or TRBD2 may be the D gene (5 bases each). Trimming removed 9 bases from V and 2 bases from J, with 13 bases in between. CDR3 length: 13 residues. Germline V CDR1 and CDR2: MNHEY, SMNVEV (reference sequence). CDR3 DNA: TGTGCCAGGAATCCGGGACGACAAGAGACCCAGTACTTA. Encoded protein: CARNPGRQETQYL.

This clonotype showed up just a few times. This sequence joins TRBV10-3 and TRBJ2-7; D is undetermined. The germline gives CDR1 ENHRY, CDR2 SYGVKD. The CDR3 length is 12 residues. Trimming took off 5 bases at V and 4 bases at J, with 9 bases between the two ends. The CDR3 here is CAISLDGYEQYF. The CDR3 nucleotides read TGTGCCATCAGTCTTGACGGTTACGAGCAGTACTTC.

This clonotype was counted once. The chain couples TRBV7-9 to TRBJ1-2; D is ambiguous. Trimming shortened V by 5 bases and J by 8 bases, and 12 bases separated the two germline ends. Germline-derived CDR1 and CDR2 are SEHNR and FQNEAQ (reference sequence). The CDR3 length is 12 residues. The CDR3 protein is CASSLPSWGYTF. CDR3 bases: TGTGCCAGCAGCCTGCCCAGCTGGGGCTACACCTTC. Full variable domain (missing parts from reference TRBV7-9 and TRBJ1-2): DTGVSQNPRHKITKRGQNVTFRCDPISEHNRLYWYRQTLGQGPEFLTYFQNEAQLEKSRLLSDRFSAERPKGSFSTLEIQRTEQGDSAMYLCASSLPSWGYTFGSGTRLTVV.

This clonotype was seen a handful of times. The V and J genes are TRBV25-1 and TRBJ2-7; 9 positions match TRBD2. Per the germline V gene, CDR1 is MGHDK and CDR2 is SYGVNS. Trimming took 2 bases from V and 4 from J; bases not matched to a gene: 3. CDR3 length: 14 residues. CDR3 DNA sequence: TGTGCCAGCAGTGAAGCGGGAGGGTGGTACGAGCAGTACTTC. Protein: CASSEAGGWYEQYF.

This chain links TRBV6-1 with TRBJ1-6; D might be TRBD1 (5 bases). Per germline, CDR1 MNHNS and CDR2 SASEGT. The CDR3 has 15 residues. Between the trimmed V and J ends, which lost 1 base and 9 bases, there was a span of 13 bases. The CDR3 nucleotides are TGTGCCAGCAGTGAAGAGGGGCCCCGGCGTTCACCCCTCCACTTT. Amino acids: CASSEEGPRRSPLHF.

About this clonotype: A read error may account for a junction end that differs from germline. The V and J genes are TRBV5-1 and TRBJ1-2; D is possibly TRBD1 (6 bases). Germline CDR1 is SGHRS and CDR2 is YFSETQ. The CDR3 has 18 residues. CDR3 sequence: CASSFPKGRGAGDYDYTF. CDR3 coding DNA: TGCGCCAGCAGCTTCCCGAAGGGCAGGGGCGCAGGGGACTATGACTACACCTTC. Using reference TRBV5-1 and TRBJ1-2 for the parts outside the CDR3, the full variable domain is KAGVTQTPRYLIKTRGQQVTLSCSPISGHRSVSWYQQTPGQGLQFLFEYFSETQRNKGNFPGRFSGRQFSNSRSEMNVSTLELGDSALYLCASSFPKGRGAGDYDYTFGSGTRLTVV.

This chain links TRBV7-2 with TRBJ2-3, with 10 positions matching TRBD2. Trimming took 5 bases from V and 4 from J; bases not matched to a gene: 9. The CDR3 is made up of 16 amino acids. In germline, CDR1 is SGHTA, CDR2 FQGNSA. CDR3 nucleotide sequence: TGTGCCAGCAGCAAGACTCTAGCGGGAGTAGCAGATACGCAGTATTTT. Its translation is CASSKTLAGVADTQYF.

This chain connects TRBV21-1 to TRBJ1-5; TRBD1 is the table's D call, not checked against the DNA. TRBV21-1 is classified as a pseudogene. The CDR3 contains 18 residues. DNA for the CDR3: TGTGCCAGCAGCAAAGTTGGCAGGGATGTTATTTTGAATCAGCCCCAGCATTTT. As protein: CASSKVGRDVILNQPQHF.

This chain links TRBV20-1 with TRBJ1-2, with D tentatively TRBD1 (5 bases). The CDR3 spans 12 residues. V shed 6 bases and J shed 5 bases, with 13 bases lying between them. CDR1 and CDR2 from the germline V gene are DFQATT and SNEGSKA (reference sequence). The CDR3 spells CSAWTQVYGYTF. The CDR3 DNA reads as TGCAGTGCATGGACACAAGTTTATGGCTACACCTTC.

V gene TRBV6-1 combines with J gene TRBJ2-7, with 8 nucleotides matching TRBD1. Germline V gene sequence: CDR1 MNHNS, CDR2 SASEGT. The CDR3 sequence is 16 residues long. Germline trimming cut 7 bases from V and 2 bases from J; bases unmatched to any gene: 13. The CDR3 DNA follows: TGTGCCAGCACCGAAGGTGGACAGGGATCCCCCTACGAGCAGTACTTC. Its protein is CASTEGGQGSPYEQYF.